The 9 T cell receptor beta chains below come from one sample, sequenced in a study of T-cell reconstitution after alpha-beta-depleted transplantation in children. It was with unique molecular identifiers that the TCRbeta library was prepared. TCRdb re-derived calls from the PCR reads in MiXCR, one entry per CDR3 protein. The sample consists of 500,000 to 600,000 distinct CDR3 sequences, around 19% of them appearing once. The sequencing used PBMCs from the stem cell graft donor, collected from the stem cell graft. These receptors were collected from a human donor who donated a stem cell graft to a child with acute lymphoblastic leukemia.

Only a few counts were recorded for this clonotype. This chain uses TRBV9 with TRBJ2-5; 8 bases are a match to TRBD1. The CDR3 has 15 amino acids. J gave up 5 bases and V 3 bases, and 9 bases lay outside the gene matches. Germline V CDR1 and CDR2: SGDLS, YYNGEE. CDR3 in amino acids: CASSDPRQGSETQYF. The CDR3 DNA sequence: TGTGCCAGCAGCGACCCTAGACAGGGGAGCGAGACCCAGTACTTC.

In its sample, this clonotype was seen a few times. This sequence joins TRBV6-5 and TRBJ2-1, with TRBD2 matching 7 bases. The CDR3 extends over 14 amino acids. Germline V CDR1 and CDR2: MNHEY, SVGAGI. With 2 bases clipped from V and 10 bases from J, the junction kept 8 bases outside the gene matches. The CDR3 here is CASSYTLANGEQFF. The CDR3 DNA follows: TGTGCCAGCAGTTACACACTAGCGAATGGCGAGCAGTTCTTC.

This clonotype was seen only a few times. The CDR3 sequence is CSVPGPLEQYF. In DNA, the CDR3 is TGCAGCGTTCCAGGACCGTTGGAGCAGTACTTC. The V and J genes are TRBV29-1 and TRBJ2-7, with D unclear. Germline CDR1 reads SQVTM; CDR2 reads ANQGSEA. This CDR3 has 11 amino acids. Trimming took 5 bases from V and 7 from J, leaving 12 bases between them.

The chain links TRBV19 to TRBJ2-3, with TRBD2 identical over 10 bases. V gave up 8 bases and J gave up 3 bases; unmatched junction bases: 11. The germline V gene encodes CDR1 LNHDA and CDR2 SQIVND (reference sequence). This CDR3 spans 16 amino acids. The CDR3, as DNA: TGTGCCAGTGGGGGCGGGCTAGCGGGAGATACAGATACGCAGTATTTT. Protein product: CASGGGLAGDTDTQYF. Using reference TRBV19 and TRBJ2-3 for the parts outside the CDR3, the full variable domain is DGGITQSPKYLFRKEGQNVTLSCEQNLNHDAMYWYRQDPGQGLRLIYYSQIVNDFQKGDIAEGYSVSREKKESFPLTVTSAQKNPTAFYLCASGGGLAGDTDTQYFGPGTRLTVL.

The rearrangement uses TRBV27 and TRBJ2-1; a possible D gene is TRBD1 (6 bases). Germline V CDR1 and CDR2: MNHEY, SMNVEV (reference sequence). This CDR3 has 17 amino acids. V dropped 6 bases and J dropped 0 bases, with 18 bases sitting between them. CDR3 in amino acids: CASRGPLRDNSYNEQFF. CDR3 bases: TGTGCCAGCAGAGGCCCTTTAAGGGACAACTCCTACAATGAGCAGTTCTTC.

This clonotype was observed a handful of times. V and J are TRBV5-1 and TRBJ1-5; weak D call: TRBD1 (6 bases). CDR3 length equals 15 residues. V lost 5 bases and J 5 bases, leaving 17 bases between the germline ends. Germline CDR1 and CDR2: SGHRS and YFSETQ. In DNA, the CDR3 is TGCGCCAGCAGACAGGGAGACCGCGAGGATCAGCCCCAGCATTTT. Translated, it gives CASRQGDREDQPQHF.

This rearrangement joins TRBV5-1 to TRBJ2-1; maybe TRBD2 (5 bases). Trimming pared 0 bases from V and 10 bases from J, leaving 8 bases between. CDR3 length: 12 residues. Germline V lookup: CDR1 SGHRS, CDR2 YFSETQ. The CDR3 DNA sequence: TGCGCCAGCAGCTTGGTTGGGGAGGAGCAGTTCTTC. This translates into CASSLVGEEQFF.

The chain couples TRBV20-1 to TRBJ1-2, with D possibly matching TRBD1 (5 bases). Germline V gene data show CDR1 as DFQATT and CDR2 as SNEGSKA (reference sequence). V lost 3 bases and J lost 4, with 18 bases in between. The CDR3 loop spans 15 amino acids. The CDR3 nucleotides read TGCAGTGCTAGCGCGAGGGGCCTTTATCTCTATGGCTACACCTTC. Its protein product is CSASARGLYLYGYTF.

Only a few counts were recorded for this clonotype. V is TRBV12-3 or TRBV12-4 and J is TRBJ2-1; D uncertain. This CDR3 is 14 amino acids long. The V end was cut by 4 bases, the J end by 6 bases, with 13 bases between. The CDR3, as DNA: TGTGCCAGCAGTTCGAACCGAGGACGCAATGAGCAGTTCTTC. It translates to CASSSNRGRNEQFF.